The T cell receptor (beta chain) under discussion was sequenced for a study of blood T cell repertoires in COVID-19. About the research overall: Nucleic acid was either cDNA or gDNA, and it came from T cells, B-cell-depleted T cells, or PBMCs.

CDR3 size: 13 residues. CDR1 and CDR2 (germline): SGHRS, YFSETQ. V was cut by 4 bases and J by 3 bases, with 10 bases left in between. The assay was immunoSEQ multiplex PCR, and TCRdb's table has in-frame clones only and misses some. The sample has 30,000 to 35,000 clones, roughly 85% seen once; the top ten hold 7% to 10%. The source is an elderly man with active COVID-19. The rearrangement joins TRBV5-1 to TRBJ2-5, with a possible D match to TRBD1 (6 bases). The sample taken for sequencing was peripheral blood. The CDR3 DNA sequence: TGCGCCAGCAGCCTAGGGGGAGAAGAGACCCAGTACTTC. It codes for CASSLGGEETQYF.